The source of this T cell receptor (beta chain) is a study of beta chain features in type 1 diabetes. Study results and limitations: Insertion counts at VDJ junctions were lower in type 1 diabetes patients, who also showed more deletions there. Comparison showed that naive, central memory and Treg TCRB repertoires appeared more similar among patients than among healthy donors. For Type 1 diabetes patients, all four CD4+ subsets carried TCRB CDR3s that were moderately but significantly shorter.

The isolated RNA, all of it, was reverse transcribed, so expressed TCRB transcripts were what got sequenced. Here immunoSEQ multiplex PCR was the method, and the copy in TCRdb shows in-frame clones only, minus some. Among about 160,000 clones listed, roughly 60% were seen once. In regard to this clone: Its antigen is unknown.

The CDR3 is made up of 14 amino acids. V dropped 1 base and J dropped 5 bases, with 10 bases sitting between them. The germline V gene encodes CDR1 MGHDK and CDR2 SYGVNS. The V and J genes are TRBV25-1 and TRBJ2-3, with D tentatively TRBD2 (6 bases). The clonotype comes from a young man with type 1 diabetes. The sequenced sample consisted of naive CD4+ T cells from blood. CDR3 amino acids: CASSESNGGDTQYF. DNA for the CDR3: TGTGCCAGCAGTGAATCGAACGGGGGAGATACGCAGTATTTT.